The next 26 T cell receptor beta chains were all read from a single sample in a study of blood T cells in healthy people across ages. A sample-barcoded 5' primer and a J-beta primer mix were used in a second PCR of roughly 7 to 11 cycles. TCRdb passed the 5' RACE reads through MiXCR, listing each CDR3 protein once. The sample has around 1,100,000 distinct CDR3 sequences; around two fifths are singletons. Material: blood. The source is a man aged 18-30 years in good health.

The chain has TRBV28 and TRBJ2-2; D not certain. The CDR3 length is 15 residues. Per germline, CDR1 MDHEN and CDR2 SYDVKM. V was trimmed by 6 bases and J by 4 bases, leaving 15 bases between them. The DNA for the CDR3 is TGTGCCAGCAGCTTGGGCAGAGAGAGCACCGGGGAGCTGTTTTTT. This encodes CASSLGRESTGELFF.

The genes are TRBV4-3 and TRBJ2-6; unclear D gene. V was cut by 0 bases and J by 0 bases, with 15 bases left in between. This CDR3 is 19 amino acids long. The germline V gene encodes CDR1 LGHNA and CDR2 YSLEER. The CDR3 coding sequence is TGCGCCAGCAGCCAAGATGGCGCCAGGCAGAGCTCTGGGGCCAACGTCCTGACTTTC. The encoded protein is CASSQDGARQSSGANVLTF.

This clonotype was observed a few times. This sequence joins TRBV2 and TRBJ2-7, with D tentatively TRBD2 (6 bases). The CDR3 loop spans 12 amino acids. Germline CDR1 and CDR2: SNHLY and FYNNEI. Trimming took off 7 bases at V and 6 bases at J, with 13 bases between the two ends. The CDR3 coding sequence is TGTGCCAGCAATTTCTACGGGGGCGAGCAGTACTTC. Protein: CASNFYGGEQYF.

The rearrangement links TRBV7-6 to TRBJ1-2; the match to TRBD1 covers 7 bases. V lost 3 bases and J lost 7; bases outside the gene matches: 5. This CDR3 region has 13 residues. Germline V gene lookup returns CDR1 SGHVS and CDR2 FNYEAQ. The CDR3 loop reads CASSFNRGSGYTF. The CDR3 DNA is TGTGCCAGCAGCTTTAACAGGGGAAGTGGCTACACCTTC.

The chain recombines TRBV6-6 with TRBJ1-2, with 8 positions matching TRBD1. The ends lost 7 bases at V and 0 bases at J; junction bases unmatched: 4. The CDR3 runs 14 residues. Germline CDR1 and CDR2: MNHNY and SVGAGI (reference sequence). For the CDR3, the DNA is TGTGCCAGCACCAAGGGACAGGCTAACTATGGCTACACCTTC. It yields the protein CASTKGQANYGYTF.

Many counts were recorded for this clonotype. V is TRBV29-1 and J is TRBJ2-7; maybe TRBD1 (6 bases). The CDR3 totals 14 residues. V was pared by 7 bases and J by 1 base, with 17 bases between. Looked up from germline, CDR1 is SQVTM and CDR2 is ANQGSEA. The CDR3 DNA sequence: TGCAGCGCCCGGACAGACCACGATTCCTACGAGCAGTACTTC. Translation: CSARTDHDSYEQYF.

This clonotype was counted between two and nine times. The chain is built from TRBV4-1 and TRBJ2-5; D unresolved. The CDR3 loop spans 14 amino acids. The germline V and J ends were trimmed by 3 bases and 11 bases, with 19 bases remaining between them. Germline CDR1 reads MGHRA; CDR2 reads YSYEKL. CDR3 residues: CASSHVSQSNEQYF. Written as DNA, the CDR3 is TGCGCCAGCAGCCACGTATCCCAAAGCAATGAGCAGTACTTC.

The chain has TRBV29-1 and TRBJ2-5, with TRBD2 matching 7 bases. Trimming at V came to 2 bases and at J to 2 bases, leaving 5 bases not matched to a gene. The CDR3 is 14 amino acids. Per germline, CDR1 SQVTM and CDR2 ANQGSEA. The DNA of the CDR3 is TGCAGCGTTGAACGGGGGGAGGGACAAGAGACCCAGTACTTC. Residues: CSVERGEGQETQYF.

The chain carries TRBV4-3 and TRBJ1-2, with a tentative D call TRBD1 (5 bases). The CDR3 sequence is 15 residues long. Germline values: CDR1 LGHNA, CDR2 YSLEER. Between the trimmed V and J ends, which lost 0 bases and 7 bases, there was a span of 15 bases. In DNA, the CDR3 is TGCGCCAGCAGCCAAGAAAGACAGCATAGATTTGGCTACACCTTC. It encodes CASSQERQHRFGYTF.

V and J are TRBV7-2 and TRBJ1-5; 7 bases align to TRBD1. Germline loops: CDR1 SGHTA, CDR2 FQGNSA. V was clipped by 6 bases and J by 5 bases; unmatched bases: 10. The CDR3 has 15 residues. The CDR3 reads CASSSGPGGHQPQHF. The CDR3 nucleotides are TGTGCCAGCAGTTCGGGCCCAGGGGGTCATCAGCCCCAGCATTTT.

The chain combines TRBV10-3 with TRBJ1-2; D not resolved. The CDR3 has 11 amino acids. Germline-derived CDR1 and CDR2 are ENHRY and SYGVKD. The V end lost 10 bases, the J end lost 6 bases, and 12 bases lay between the germline ends. CDR3 bases: TGTGCCAGCGCGGATGGGGATGGCTACACCTTC. Translation gives CASADGDGYTF.

This clonotype has more than one count but fewer than ten. The rearrangement uses TRBV6-2 or TRBV6-3 and TRBJ2-3, with D possibly being TRBD2 (6 bases). CDR3 length: 14 amino acids. Germline loops: CDR1 MNHEY, CDR2 SVGEGT. Trimming pared 6 bases from V and 4 bases from J, leaving 14 bases between. CDR3 sequence (DNA): TGTGCCAGCAGACCCGCTAGCGTCCCAGATACGCAGTATTTT. Residues: CASRPASVPDTQYF.

The sample holds a few counts of this clonotype. This chain joins TRBV6-6 and TRBJ2-1, with unresolved D. The V end was cut by 5 bases, the J end by 8 bases, with 13 bases between. CDR1 and CDR2 from the germline V gene are MNHNY and SVGAGI (reference sequence). This CDR3 contains 13 residues. CDR3 sequence reads: CASSRLESHEQFF. CDR3 in DNA: TGTGCCAGCAGTCGCCTGGAGTCTCATGAGCAGTTCTTC.

The chain uses TRBV6-6 and TRBJ2-5; 7 nucleotides line up with TRBD1. Germline-derived CDR1 and CDR2 are MNHNY and SVGAGI (reference sequence). CDR3 length: 9 amino acids. Germline trimming cut 8 bases from V and 11 bases from J; bases unmatched to any gene: 2. The CDR3 bases are TGTGCCAGCGGGACAGAGCAGTACTTC. It encodes CASGTEQYF.

This clonotype was recorded many times. The CDR3 nucleotides read TGTGCCAGCAGAAGAACTAGCACAGATACGCAGTATTTT. The encoded protein is CASRRTSTDTQYF. The rearrangement links TRBV6-5 to TRBJ2-3; D remains ambiguous. CDR3 length: 13 amino acids. V was shortened by 6 bases and J by 0 bases, with 7 bases between the two germline ends. Germline V gene lookup returns CDR1 MNHEY and CDR2 SVGAGI.

The V call is TRBV20-1, the J call TRBJ2-2; 8 nucleotides match TRBD1. This CDR3 contains 15 residues. Germline values: CDR1 DFQATT, CDR2 SNEGSKA (reference sequence). Trimming at V came to 4 bases and at J to 1 base, leaving 5 bases not matched to a gene. CDR3 sequence (DNA): TGCAGTGCTAAAGAGACAGGGGTGAACACCGGGGAGCTGTTTTTT. Translated: CSAKETGVNTGELFF.

Details on this clonotype: Germline is not matched at one junction end, which may reflect a read error. The CDR3 here is CASNLLGKDTQYF. The CDR3 bases are TGTGCCAGCAACTTACTGGGGAAAGATACGCAGTATTTT. The V and J genes are TRBV7-3 and TRBJ2-3; no reliable D call. Germline V lookup: CDR1 SGHTA, CDR2 FQGTGA. The CDR3 consists of 13 residues.

This sequence joins TRBV6-2 or TRBV6-3 and TRBJ2-7; 8 bases line up with TRBD1. The length of the CDR3 is 16 residues. The germline V gene has CDR1 MNHEY and CDR2 SVGEGT. V lost 6 bases and J lost 2; bases outside the gene matches: 12. CDR3 in amino acids: CASSRRPGQAAYEQYF. The DNA of the CDR3 is TGTGCCAGCAGCCGTCGTCCGGGACAGGCAGCCTACGAGCAGTACTTC.

This clonotype came up a few times. The chain combines TRBV6-1 with TRBJ2-7; weak D call: TRBD1 (6 bases). The CDR3 contains 15 residues. Per the germline V gene, CDR1 is MNHNS and CDR2 is SASEGT. V was trimmed by 2 bases and J by 3 bases, leaving 14 bases between them. The chain's CDR3 is CASSEQWDTNYEQYF. CDR3 in DNA: TGTGCCAGCAGTGAACAGTGGGACACGAACTACGAGCAGTACTTC.

The V call is TRBV6-2 or TRBV6-3, the J call TRBJ2-7; D not certain. This CDR3 is built from 17 residues. Trimming took 0 bases from V and 2 from J, leaving 17 bases between them. The V gene's germline CDR1 is MNHEY and CDR2 SVGEGT. CDR3 in DNA: TGTGCCAGCAGTTACTCTGTCAGCCCCCCTGGCACCTACGAGCAGTACTTC. It translates to CASSYSVSPPGTYEQYF.

The chain has TRBV4-2 and TRBJ1-3, with D tentatively TRBD1 (5 bases). From germline, CDR1 is LGHNA and CDR2 YNFKEQ. The CDR3 sequence is 17 residues long. V was trimmed by 1 base and J by 0 bases, leaving 13 bases between them. DNA of the CDR3: TGTGCCAGCAGCCAAGCATCATCAGGGACCTCTGGAAACACCATATATTTT. Amino acid sequence: CASSQASSGTSGNTIYF.

The chain recombines TRBV2 with TRBJ2-2; 7 bases map to TRBD1. The CDR3 sequence is 14 residues long. CDR1 is SNHLY, CDR2 FYNNEI, per germline. V trimming: 10 bases; J trimming: 2 bases; junction bases outside the gene matches: 7. CDR3 sequence: CAKKGASNTGELFF. CDR3 DNA: TGTGCCAAGAAGGGGGCCAGTAACACCGGGGAGCTGTTTTTT.

This clonotype was picked up a small number of times. This chain connects TRBV7-2 to TRBJ2-3; D perhaps matches TRBD2 (6 bases). The CDR3 length is 15 residues. Trimming took 5 bases from V and 4 from J, leaving 16 bases between them. Germline V gene data show CDR1 as SGHTA and CDR2 as FQGNSA. DNA for the CDR3: TGTGCCAGCAGCCGAGGAGTAGCGGTAGCAGATACGCAGTATTTT. The encoded protein is CASSRGVAVADTQYF.

This clonotype was seen more than once but under ten times. The rearrangement links TRBV7-2 to TRBJ2-5; D not certain. The CDR3 length is 16 residues. Trimming pared 1 base from V and 3 bases from J, leaving 15 bases between. Germline V CDR1 and CDR2: SGHTA, FQGNSA. CDR3 in DNA: TGTGCCAGCAGCTTAGTTGGCAGCCACGTAGAAGAGACCCAGTACTTC. Translating it yields CASSLVGSHVEETQYF. Drawing the rest from reference TRBV7-2 and TRBJ2-5, the complete variable domain is GAGVSQSPSNKVTEKGKDVELRCDPISGHTALYWYRQSLGQGLEFLIYFQGNSAPDKSGLPSDRFSAERTGGSVSTLTIQRTQQEDSAVYLCASSLVGSHVEETQYFGPGTRLLVL.

The table lists this clonotype with many counts. The V call is TRBV9, the J call TRBJ2-3; no clear D. Germline-derived CDR1 and CDR2 are SGDLS and YYNGEE. This CDR3 has 13 residues. Deletions cut 0 bases from V and 2 bases from J, with 4 bases between. CDR3 sequence (DNA): TGTGCCAGCAGCGTAGCCTACACAGATACGCAGTATTTT. It specifies CASSVAYTDTQYF.

This clonotype was seen a few times. The chain recombines TRBV4-1 with TRBJ1-4, with a possible D match to TRBD1 (6 bases). This CDR3 is built from 15 residues. V was cut by 4 bases and J by 7 bases, with 16 bases left in between. Per germline, CDR1 MGHRA and CDR2 YSYEKL. The CDR3 protein is CASSLVPRGGEKLFF. The CDR3 nucleotides read TGCGCCAGCAGCCTTGTCCCCAGGGGTGGTGAAAAACTGTTTTTT.